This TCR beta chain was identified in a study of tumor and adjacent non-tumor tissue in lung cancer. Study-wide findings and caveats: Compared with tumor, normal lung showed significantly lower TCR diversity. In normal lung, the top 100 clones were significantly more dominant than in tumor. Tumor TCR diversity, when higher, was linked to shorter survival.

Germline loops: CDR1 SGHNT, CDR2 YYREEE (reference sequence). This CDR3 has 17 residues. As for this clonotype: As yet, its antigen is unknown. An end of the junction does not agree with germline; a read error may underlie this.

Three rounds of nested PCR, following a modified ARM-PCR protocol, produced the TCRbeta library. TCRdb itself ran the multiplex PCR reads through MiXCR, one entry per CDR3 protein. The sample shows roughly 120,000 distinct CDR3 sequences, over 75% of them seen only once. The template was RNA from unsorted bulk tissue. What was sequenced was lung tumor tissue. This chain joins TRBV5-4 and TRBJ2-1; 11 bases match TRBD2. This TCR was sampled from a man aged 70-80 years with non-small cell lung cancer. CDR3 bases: TGTGCCAGCAGCTACGGACTAGCGGGTTACTTCTATAATGAACAGTTCTTC. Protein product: CASSYGLAGYFYNEQFF.